This passage covers 8 T cell receptor beta chains from one sample sequenced in a study of T cell changes during pregnancy in multiple sclerosis. Generated by immunoSEQ multiplex PCR, the TCRdb table keeps only in-frame clones and is missing some. The table lists roughly 49,000 clones, more than 85% of them singletons. Material: CD8+ T cells from peripheral blood mononuclear cells, obtained in the first trimester of pregnancy. The receptors originated from a female donor with multiple sclerosis, enrolled in a pregnancy study.

The rearrangement uses TRBV7-9 and TRBJ1-2, with no clear D. CDR3 length: 14 residues. Looked up from germline, CDR1 is SEHNR and CDR2 is FQNEAQ (reference sequence). The V gene lost 5 bases and the J gene lost 2 bases, with 12 bases spanning the gap. The CDR3 DNA follows: TGTGCCAGCAGCCGGCCTGGGGAGAACTATGGCTACACCTTC. Amino acid sequence: CASSRPGENYGYTF.

V and J are TRBV7-9 and TRBJ2-2; 14 bases agree with TRBD2. The germline gives CDR1 SEHNR, CDR2 FQNEAQ (reference sequence). The CDR3 runs 15 residues. The DNA for the CDR3 is TGTGGAGGGACTAGCGGGAGATCGGGCACCGGGGAGCTGTTTTTT. Its protein product is CGGTSGRSGTGELFF.

The V gene is TRBV27, the J gene TRBJ2-2; D perhaps matches TRBD2 (5 bases). CDR3 length: 14 residues. In germline, CDR1 is MNHEY, CDR2 SMNVEV (reference sequence). V gave up 5 bases and J gave up 1 base, with 8 bases separating them. The CDR3 region is CASSTGMNTGELFF. The CDR3 bases are TGTGCCAGCAGTACCGGGATGAACACCGGGGAGCTGTTTTTT.

The CDR3 loop is CASSARVQTEQYF. DNA of the CDR3: TGTGCCAGCAGTGCCCGGGTCCAGACCGAGCAGTACTTC. The chain recombines TRBV2 with TRBJ2-7; no definite D call. Trimming removed 4 bases at V and 6 bases at J, with 13 bases between. Germline CDR1 and CDR2: SNHLY and FYNNEI. This CDR3 region has 13 residues.

The chain joins TRBV4-2 to TRBJ2-1, with TRBD2 matching 7 bases. Trimming cost V 2 bases and J 2 bases; bases outside gene matches: 3. The CDR3 sequence is 15 residues long. Per the germline V gene, CDR1 is LGHNA and CDR2 is YNFKEQ. In DNA, the CDR3 is TGTGCCAGCAGCCAACGTCTAGCGGCCTACAATGAGCAGTTCTTC. It codes for CASSQRLAAYNEQFF.

This sequence joins TRBV7-9 and TRBJ1-2, with TRBD1 matching over 7 bases. The CDR3 sequence is 16 residues long. Germline assignment: CDR1 SEHNR and CDR2 FQNEAQ (reference sequence). The V gene end was trimmed by 3 bases and the J gene end by 4 bases; junction bases not matched to a gene: 11. CDR3 region: CASSLGQSSLLYGYTF. The CDR3 DNA follows: TGTGCCAGCAGCTTGGGACAGTCCTCGCTTCTCTATGGCTACACCTTC.

The rearrangement links TRBV27 to TRBJ2-3, with D hard to call. The CDR3 has 15 amino acids. Trimming left V 5 bases short and J 0 bases short, with 12 bases between. CDR1 MNHEY and CDR2 SMNVEV come from the germline V gene (reference sequence). The CDR3 sequence is CASSPRQASTDTQYF. The CDR3 nucleotides read TGTGCCAGCAGTCCGCGACAAGCTAGCACAGATACGCAGTATTTT.

The chain couples TRBV7-2 to TRBJ2-1; D is uncertain. Germline V lookup: CDR1 SGHTA, CDR2 FQGNSA. The length of the CDR3 is 14 residues. Trimming pared 8 bases from V and 4 bases from J, leaving 15 bases between. The CDR3 region has the DNA TGTGCCAGCCGTAGACTGACCGAATACAATGAGCAGTTCTTC. Translating gives CASRRLTEYNEQFF.